These 26 T cell receptor beta chains came from one sample sequenced in a study of early T cells in non-severe SARS-CoV-2 infection. TCRdb re-called the 5' RACE reads through MiXCR, storing one row per CDR3 protein. The data contain 45,000 to 55,000 distinct CDR3 sequences, roughly 11% of them singletons. Sequenced: whole blood. The receptors come from an adult who was a healthcare worker with PCR-confirmed SARS-CoV-2 infection or an uninfected control (not recorded which).

This clonotype has at least ten counts. The chain employs TRBV5-1 and TRBJ2-7; D is perhaps TRBD1 (5 bases). V lost 3 bases and J lost 4, with 17 bases in between. The CDR3 totals 15 residues. Germline V gene data show CDR1 as SGHRS and CDR2 as YFSETQ. CDR3 nucleotides: TGCGCCAGCAGCTACTCCGACAGCCCGGGTTACGAGCAGTACTTC. Translation: CASSYSDSPGYEQYF.

This clonotype was found a few times. The rearrangement uses TRBV12-3 or TRBV12-4 and TRBJ1-2, with 10 bases fitting TRBD1. The CDR3 runs to 13 residues. V trimming: 4 bases; J trimming: 7 bases; junction bases outside the gene matches: 3. Here the CDR3 reads CASSSTGGSGYTF. The CDR3 DNA follows: TGTGCCAGCAGTTCGACAGGGGGCTCTGGCTACACCTTC.

The chain is built from TRBV29-1 and TRBJ2-7, with 8 bases identical to TRBD2. This CDR3 comprises 13 residues. Germline V gene data show CDR1 as SQVTM and CDR2 as ANQGSEA. After removal of 4 bases from V and 3 bases from J, the junction contained 5 bases not matched to a gene. CDR3 nucleotides: TGCAGCGTTGCGGGGGGGTCTGGCTACGAGCAGTACTTC. It specifies CSVAGGSGYEQYF.

The genes are TRBV5-1 and TRBJ2-3; 8 bases are a match to TRBD1. V shed 0 bases and J 3 bases; nucleotides not matched to a gene: 3. From germline, CDR1 is SGHRS and CDR2 YFSETQ. The length of the CDR3 is 15 residues. CDR3 bases: TGCGCCAGCAGCTTGGGACAGGGGTGGACAGATACGCAGTATTTT. It yields the protein CASSLGQGWTDTQYF.

This clonotype was observed at least ten times. The chain links TRBV20-1 to TRBJ2-2, with TRBD2 matching over 13 bases. The CDR3 length is 22 residues. CDR1 is DFQATT and CDR2 is SNEGSKA in the germline V gene (reference sequence). V lost 0 bases to trimming and J lost 6 bases; unmatched junction nucleotides: 22. CDR3 region: CSARDPGISGTSGEFGAGELFF. CDR3 DNA: TGCAGTGCTAGAGATCCAGGCATTAGTGGGACTAGCGGGGAGTTCGGTGCCGGGGAGCTGTTTTTT.

The V call is TRBV10-3, the J call TRBJ2-5, with TRBD2 identical over 7 bases. The germline V gene encodes CDR1 ENHRY and CDR2 SYGVKD. With V trimmed by 6 bases and J by 1 base, 5 bases remained unmatched. The CDR3 sequence is 14 residues long. The DNA for the CDR3 is TGTGCCATCAGACCGGGACTACGCCAAGAGACCCAGTACTTC. Protein product: CAIRPGLRQETQYF.

This chain joins TRBV20-1 and TRBJ2-1; D possibly uses TRBD1 or TRBD2 (6 bases each). Germline V gives CDR1 DFQATT, CDR2 SNEGSKA (reference sequence). V gave up 3 bases and J gave up 1 base, with 13 bases separating them. This CDR3 region has 15 residues. CDR3 in DNA: TGCAGTGCTAGGGTCGCGGGACAATCCTACAATGAGCAGTTCTTC. Translation: CSARVAGQSYNEQFF.

The chain employs TRBV7-3 and TRBJ1-1; D unclear. Germline lookup yields CDR1 SGHTA and CDR2 FQGTGA. This CDR3 is 15 amino acids long. Trimming pared 4 bases from V and 3 bases from J, leaving 15 bases between. The CDR3 DNA sequence: TGTGCCAGCAGCTCCTCAGGAATTTTCGACACTGAAGCTTTCTTT. This translates into CASSSSGIFDTEAFF.

This clonotype was found a few times. This sequence joins TRBV11-3 and TRBJ2-1; 9 nucleotides align to TRBD1. J gave up 9 bases and V 4 bases, and 7 bases lay outside the gene matches. CDR1 SGHNT and CDR2 YENEEA come from the germline V gene. This CDR3 comprises 14 residues. CDR3 protein: CASSYPGTGTEQFF. The DNA of the CDR3 is TGTGCCAGCAGCTATCCCGGGACAGGGACTGAGCAGTTCTTC.

The table lists this clonotype with a few counts. This rearrangement joins TRBV5-1 to TRBJ2-7; D is unresolved. V was trimmed by 0 bases and J by 0 bases, leaving 13 bases between them. The CDR3 has 16 amino acids. Germline CDR1 is SGHRS and CDR2 is YFSETQ. The CDR3 region has the DNA TGCGCCAGCAGCTTGGAACAAGGCAGCTCCTCCTACGAGCAGTACTTC. Translation: CASSLEQGSSSYEQYF.

The V gene is TRBV6-5, the J gene TRBJ1-1; a possible D gene is TRBD1 (5 bases). Germline loops: CDR1 MNHEY, CDR2 SVGAGI. This CDR3 has 15 residues. The V end was cut by 1 base, the J end by 5 bases, with 14 bases between. CDR3 protein: CASSYWGTGRTEAFF. CDR3 DNA sequence: TGTGCCAGCAGTTACTGGGGCACAGGAAGGACTGAAGCTTTCTTT.

The chain carries TRBV3-1 and TRBJ1-1; no clear D. Germline loops: CDR1 LGHDT, CDR2 YNNKEL (reference sequence). Trimming shortened V by 4 bases and J by 0 bases, and 9 bases separated the two germline ends. The CDR3 has 14 residues. The CDR3 DNA reads as TGTGCCAGCAGCCCCCGGGGTATGAACACTGAAGCTTTCTTT. Translating gives CASSPRGMNTEAFF.

This clonotype was detected ten times or more. J is TRBJ2-1 and V is TRBV18; 9 bases are a match to TRBD2. Germline loops: CDR1 KGHSH, CDR2 LQKENI. Trimming removed 0 bases from V and 8 bases from J; junction bases left unmatched: 5. The CDR3 covers 15 residues. CDR3 residues: CASSPPGSGSYEQFF. CDR3 in DNA: TGTGCCAGCTCACCACCGGGTAGCGGGAGCTATGAGCAGTTCTTC.

This clonotype was detected only a few times. The chain recombines TRBV9 with TRBJ2-2; 10 positions match TRBD2. CDR1 SGDLS and CDR2 YYNGEE come from the germline V gene. V dropped 2 bases and J dropped 7; count of bases not matched to a gene: 8. CDR3 length: 16 amino acids. The CDR3 DNA reads as TGTGCCAGCAGCGTTAACAGCGGGAGGGTTTTCGGGGAGCTGTTTTTT. Amino acids: CASSVNSGRVFGELFF.

This clonotype was picked up a small number of times. The J gene is TRBJ1-5, the V gene TRBV7-8; a possible D gene is TRBD1 (6 bases). The V and J ends lost 1 base and 7 bases respectively, with 11 bases between them. Germline V lookup: CDR1 SGHVS, CDR2 FQNEAQ. There are 14 residues in the CDR3. Here the CDR3 DNA reads TGTGCCAGCAGCTTAGATACAGGGAAGCAGCCCCAGCATTTT. Translated, it gives CASSLDTGKQPQHF.

This clonotype was seen more than once but under ten times. This chain uses TRBV5-4 with TRBJ2-3, with 8 nucleotides matching TRBD1. CDR3 length: 15 amino acids. Unmatched junction bases numbered 13, after V lost 7 bases and J lost 6 bases. The germline V gene encodes CDR1 SGHNT and CDR2 YYREEE (reference sequence). The CDR3 nucleotides are TGTGCCAGCCGCACATCAGGGGGCCTGAGGGATACGCAGTATTTT. Its translation is CASRTSGGLRDTQYF.

With respect to this clonotype: The junction and the germline gene differ at one end; a read error may be behind it. This chain joins TRBV20-1 and TRBJ2-2; the D call may be TRBD1 or TRBD2 (5 bases each). The CDR3 covers 12 residues. The germline gives CDR1 DFQATT, CDR2 SNEGSKA (reference sequence). The CDR3 DNA sequence: TGCAGTGCTCATATCATAACCGGGGACCTGTTTTTT. Translating gives CSAHIITGDLFF.

This clonotype appeared many times. The chain employs TRBV28 and TRBJ2-3; D ambiguous. The CDR3 runs 17 residues. V was cut by 1 base and J by 1 base, with 15 bases left in between. Germline CDR1 reads MDHEN; CDR2 reads SYDVKM. CDR3 sequence: CASSLSGPPLGTDTQYF. The CDR3 DNA follows: TGTGCCAGCAGTTTATCAGGTCCCCCCCTCGGCACAGATACGCAGTATTTT. Looking up the rest from reference TRBV28 and TRBJ2-3 gives the full variable domain: DVKVTQSSRYLVKRTGEKVFLECVQDMDHENMFWYRQDPGLGLRLIYFSYDVKMKEKGDIPEGYSVSREKKERFSLILESASTNQTSMYLCASSLSGPPLGTDTQYFGPGTRLTVL.

On this clonotype: This could be a read error, since a much larger clone is one nucleotide away. The V call is TRBV13, the J call TRBJ2-2; TRBD2 is a possible D gene (5 bases). Looked up from germline, CDR1 is PRHDT and CDR2 is FYEKMQ (reference sequence). This CDR3 contains 13 residues. CDR3 nucleotide sequence: TGTGCCAGCAGCCCCCGGATCTCCGGGGAGCTGGTTTTT. It translates to CASSPRISGELVF. The full variable domain, in which reference TRBV13 and TRBJ2-2 provide the parts outside the CDR3, is AAGVIQSPRHLIKEKRETATLKCYPIPRHDTVYWYQQGPGQDPQFLISFYEKMQSDKGSIPDRFSAQQFSDYHSELNMSSLELGDSALYFCASSPRISGELVFGEGSRLTVL.

This clonotype was found many times. J is TRBJ1-4 and V is TRBV12-3 or TRBV12-4; no definite D call. The ends were cut back, 5 bases at V and 10 bases at J, with 17 bases in the middle. The CDR3 is made up of 14 amino acids. This CDR3 reads CASSMTPGVAKLFF. The CDR3, as DNA: TGTGCCAGCAGTATGACACCGGGCGTTGCAAAACTGTTTTTT.

This clonotype was seen a handful of times. This rearrangement joins TRBV12-3 or TRBV12-4 to TRBJ2-1; D is possibly TRBD1 or TRBD2 (5 bases each). This CDR3 is built from 15 residues. V dropped 7 bases and J dropped 3 bases, with 16 bases sitting between them. The CDR3 DNA follows: TGTGCCAGCAACCTTCTCGGGACGGACTACAATGAGCAGTTCTTC. It yields the protein CASNLLGTDYNEQFF.

This clonotype was seen more than once but under ten times. This chain joins TRBV20-1 and TRBJ2-5, with TRBD2 matching 9 bases. This CDR3 has 16 amino acids. The junction had 11 bases not matched to a gene; V was cut back by 1 base and J by 5 bases. The germline V gene encodes CDR1 DFQATT and CDR2 SNEGSKA (reference sequence). In nucleotides, the CDR3 is TGCAGTGCTAGAGGCCTCCCCGGTAGCGGGGGTGAGACCCAGTACTTC. Translated: CSARGLPGSGGETQYF.

This clonotype came up many times. The chain is built from TRBV19 and TRBJ1-1; maybe TRBD1 (5 bases). This CDR3 has 17 residues. The germline V and J ends were trimmed by 6 bases and 4 bases, with 24 bases remaining between them. Germline V gene sequence: CDR1 LNHDA, CDR2 SQIVND (reference sequence). Written as DNA, the CDR3 is TGTGCCAGTAGCACCCCGGGCAGGGATAAGGTTTCCACTGAAGCTTTCTTT. Amino acids: CASSTPGRDKVSTEAFF.

The table lists this clonotype with many counts. The chain couples TRBV29-1 to TRBJ2-3, with D uncertain. Germline assignment: CDR1 SQVTM and CDR2 ANQGSEA. The V end was cut by 0 bases, the J end by 0 bases, with 7 bases between. The CDR3 is made up of 14 amino acids. In nucleotides, the CDR3 is TGCAGCGTTGAAGAACAAGCTAGCACAGATACGCAGTATTTT. Protein sequence: CSVEEQASTDTQYF.

This clonotype appeared many times. V and J are TRBV6-2 or TRBV6-3 and TRBJ2-1; D is uncertain. With 6 bases removed from V and 9 bases from J, the gap between germline ends came to 9 bases. Per the germline V gene, CDR1 is MNHEY and CDR2 is SVGEGT. The CDR3 contains 11 residues. The chain's CDR3 is CASSPAAEQFF. In DNA, the CDR3 is TGTGCCAGCAGCCCCGCCGCTGAGCAGTTCTTC.

This clonotype was seen repeatedly, ten times or more. CDR3 DNA: TGTGCTAGTGGAACAGGGGGCGGGTACGAGCAGTACTTC. Amino acid sequence: CASGTGGGYEQYF. V gene TRBV12-5 combines with J gene TRBJ2-7; 9 bases line up with TRBD1. This CDR3 is 13 amino acids long. With V trimmed by 6 bases and J by 4 bases, 4 bases remained unmatched. CDR1 LGHNT and CDR2 FRNRAP come from the germline V gene.